These T cell receptor beta chains were read from a single sample in a study of blood T cell repertoires in COVID-19. The table came from immunoSEQ multiplex PCR; TCRdb's copy has only in-frame clones and leaves some out. The sample lists about 200,000 clones, roughly four fifths occurring once. Sequenced material: peripheral blood. These receptors all stem from a woman older than 75 with COVID-19, enrolled during active disease. Both conserved end residues are part of each CDR3. The D gene is left open where the match is weak. A clone size is listed for some rows: how often the clone was seen (once, few, many), or a class if it is expanded.

>TRBD1|TRBJ1-5|once|TRBV5-5
CASSPRGDSSNQPQHF
TGTGCCAGCAGCCCTAGGGGGGACAGTAGCAATCAGCCCCAGCATTTT
>-|TRBJ2-5|once|TRBV10-1
CASSSGSPQETQYF
TGCGCCAGCAGCTCAGGGTCCCCACAAGAGACCCAGTACTTC
>-|TRBJ2-1|-|TRBV9
CASSVAGVRDNNEQFF
TGTGCCAGCAGCGTAGCTGGGGTTCGGGATAACAATGAGCAGTTCTTC
>TRBD1|TRBJ1-2|-|TRBV5-1
CASSRGDRDYGYTF
TGCGCCAGCAGCCGCGGGGACAGGGACTATGGCTACACCTTC
>TRBD2|TRBJ2-1|-|TRBV2
CASSSLGTRYNEQFF
TGTGCCAGCAGTAGCCTCGGGACTAGATATAATGAGCAGTTCTTC
>-|TRBJ2-7|-|TRBV18
CASSRAQNSYEQYF
TGTGCCAGCTCACGGGCACAGAACTCCTACGAGCAGTACTTC
>TRBD2|TRBJ2-2|-|TRBV19
CASRLAGVVYGNTGELFF
TGTGCCAGTAGGCTAGCGGGGGTCGTCTACGGGAACACCGGGGAGCTGTTTTTT
>-|TRBJ2-3|-|TRBV11-3
CASSFSSGTDTQYF
TGTGCCAGCAGCTTCTCTAGCGGCACAGATACGCAGTATTTT
>-|TRBJ2-5|-|TRBV18
CASSPNLQEETQYF
TGTGCCAGCTCACCGAACCTTCAGGAAGAGACCCAGTACTTC
>TRBD2|TRBJ2-1|-|TRBV5-4
CASSLASGAYNEQFF
TGTGCCAGCAGCCTTGCTAGCGGAGCCTACAATGAGCAGTTCTTC
>TRBD1|TRBJ1-4|-|TRBV9
CASSPTGGANEKLFF
TGTGCCAGCAGCCCAACAGGGGGGGCTAATGAAAAACTGTTTTTT
>TRBD1|TRBJ1-1|once|TRBV2
CASNGDRVRGTEAFF
TGTGCCAGCAATGGGGACAGGGTTAGAGGCACTGAAGCTTTCTTT
>TRBD1|TRBJ1-1|-|TRBV6-5
CASHSRQGRTEAFF
TGTGCCAGCCACAGTAGACAGGGTCGAACTGAAGCTTTCTTT
>-|TRBJ1-5|-|TRBV4-2
CASSQDQRLGGPNQPQHF
TGTGCCAGCAGCCAAGATCAGAGATTGGGGGGTCCCAATCAGCCCCAGCATTTT
>-|TRBJ1-1|-|TRBV3-1/TRBV3-2
CASRQDIYYEAFF
TGTGCCAGCAGACAGGACATTTATTATGAAGCTTTCTTT
>TRBD1|TRBJ1-2|-|TRBV28
CASSSPTGGGYGYTF
TGTGCCAGCAGTTCTCCTACAGGGGGTGGCTATGGCTACACCTTC
>-|TRBJ1-1|-|TRBV3-1/TRBV3-2
CASSHGGGTEAFF
TGTGCCAGCAGCCATGGGGGGGGGACTGAAGCTTTCTTT
>-|TRBJ1-2|-|TRBV10-3
CASAPSNYGYTF
TGTGCCAGCGCTCCGTCTAACTATGGCTACACCTTC
>-|TRBJ1-6|few|TRBV6-2/TRBV6-3
CASSSRARGNSPLHF
TGTGCCAGCAGTTCCCGTGCCAGGGGAAATTCACCCCTCCACTTT
>TRBD1|TRBJ2-7|once|TRBV28
CASSPPRGRPYEQYF
TGTGCCAGCAGTCCGCCTAGGGGGCGGCCCTACGAGCAGTACTTC
>-|TRBJ1-5|-|TRBV5-6
CASSTGLYSNQPQHF
TGTGCCAGCAGCACCGGACTCTATAGCAATCAGCCCCAGCATTTT
>-|TRBJ2-2|-|TRBV7-9
CASEQGPNTGELFF
TGTGCCAGCGAACAGGGACCGAACACCGGGGAGCTGTTTTTT
>TRBD1|TRBJ2-4|-|TRBV15
CATSPRGTGGQLAKNIQYF
TGTGCCACCAGCCCCCGGGGGACAGGGGGACAACTAGCCAAAAACATTCAGTACTTC
>TRBD1|TRBJ2-3|-|TRBV9
CASSVGRGLDTQYF
TGTGCCAGCAGCGTCGGCAGGGGGTTGGATACGCAGTATTTT
>-|TRBJ1-1|-|TRBV15
CATSNKGAGKTEAFF
TGTGCCACCAGCAATAAGGGTGCGGGGAAAACTGAAGCTTTCTTT
>-|TRBJ2-1|-|TRBV5-8
CASSLGAGFEFF
TGTGCCAGCAGCTTGGGTGCGGGCTTCGAGTTCTTC
>TRBD1|TRBJ1-4|-|TRBV30
CAGITGGPQGLFF
TGTGCCGGCATAACAGGGGGCCCACAGGGACTGTTTTTT
>TRBD1|TRBJ1-3|-|TRBV18
CASRQGMTGNTIYF
TGTGCCAGCCGACAGGGAATGACTGGAAACACCATATATTTT
>-|TRBJ2-5|-|TRBV20-1
CSLPIGETQYF
TGCAGCCTCCCGATCGGAGAGACCCAGTACTTC
>TRBD2|TRBJ2-5|few|TRBV5-1
CASSLESGSMKTQYF
TGCGCCAGCAGCTTGGAAAGCGGGAGTATGAAGACCCAGTACTTC
>TRBD1|TRBJ2-1|-|TRBV18
CASSPPGTAYNEQFF
TGTGCCAGCTCACCTCCCGGGACAGCTTACAATGAGCAGTTCTTC
>-|TRBJ1-2|-|TRBV21-1
CATPVHRVGYTF
TGTGCCACCCCTGTCCACAGGGTTGGCTACACCTTC
>TRBD1|TRBJ1-2|-|TRBV2
CASSQGQNYGYTF
TGTGCCAGCAGTCAGGGACAGAACTATGGCTACACCTTC
>-|TRBJ1-1|-|TRBV6-5
CASRFGTKRGNTEAFF
TGTGCCAGCCGTTTTGGAACTAAGCGGGGGAACACTGAAGCTTTCTTT
>TRBD2|TRBJ2-1|few|TRBV6-2/TRBV6-3
CASSSLGSGSAGEQFF
TGTGCCAGCAGTTCCCTGGGGAGCGGGAGCGCTGGTGAGCAGTTCTTC
>-|TRBJ1-1|-|TRBV3-1/TRBV3-2
CASSQREGAFF
TGTGCCAGCAGCCAACGGGAGGGAGCTTTCTTT
>-|TRBJ2-7|-|TRBV4-3
CASSQSGPGTNYEQYF
TGCGCCAGCAGCCAATCTGGTCCCGGGACAAACTACGAGCAGTACTTC
>-|TRBJ2-3|-|TRBV5-5
CASSTDLRGLDTQYF
TGTGCCAGCAGCACCGACTTGCGGGGGCTTGATACGCAGTATTTT
>-|TRBJ2-5|-|TRBV7-3
CASSLSSSQETQYF
TGTGCCAGCAGCTTATCGAGCTCCCAAGAGACCCAGTACTTC
>-|TRBJ2-1|-|TRBV5-1
CASSLPRDNYNEQFF
TGCGCCAGCAGCTTACCCCGGGACAACTACAATGAGCAGTTCTTC
>-|TRBJ1-2|-|TRBV6-4
CASSDSGEQGYGYTF
TGTGCCAGCAGTGACTCCGGGGAGCAAGGCTATGGCTACACCTTC
>TRBD1|TRBJ1-1|-|TRBV7-3
CASSQQQGPGTEAFF
TGTGCCAGCAGCCAACAACAGGGGCCGGGCACTGAAGCTTTCTTT
>-|TRBJ1-3|-|TRBV3-1/TRBV3-2
CASSLAGGNTIYF
TGTGCCAGCAGCCTTGCTGGGGGGAACACCATATATTTT
>-|TRBJ2-7|-|TRBV19
CASSISLSDEQYF
TGTGCCAGTAGTATATCGTTAAGCGACGAGCAGTACTTC
>-|TRBJ2-1|-|TRBV20-1
CSARPNNEQFF
TGCAGTGCTAGACCCAACAATGAGCAGTTCTTC
>-|TRBJ2-7|-|TRBV6-2/TRBV6-3
CASSYELGQSYEQYF
TGTGCCAGCAGTTACGAGTTGGGGCAGTCCTACGAGCAGTACTTC
>TRBD1|TRBJ1-1|-|TRBV11-1
CASSLGDRTEAFF
TGTGCCAGCAGCTTGGGGGACAGGACTGAAGCTTTCTTT
>-|TRBJ2-7|-|TRBV6-4
CASSEAREGDEQYF
TGTGCCAGCAGTGAAGCCAGGGAAGGGGACGAGCAGTACTTC
>TRBD1|TRBJ2-1|-|TRBV7-6
CASTPGAGGLNEQFF
TGTGCCAGCACCCCCGGCGCAGGGGGCTTGAATGAGCAGTTCTTC